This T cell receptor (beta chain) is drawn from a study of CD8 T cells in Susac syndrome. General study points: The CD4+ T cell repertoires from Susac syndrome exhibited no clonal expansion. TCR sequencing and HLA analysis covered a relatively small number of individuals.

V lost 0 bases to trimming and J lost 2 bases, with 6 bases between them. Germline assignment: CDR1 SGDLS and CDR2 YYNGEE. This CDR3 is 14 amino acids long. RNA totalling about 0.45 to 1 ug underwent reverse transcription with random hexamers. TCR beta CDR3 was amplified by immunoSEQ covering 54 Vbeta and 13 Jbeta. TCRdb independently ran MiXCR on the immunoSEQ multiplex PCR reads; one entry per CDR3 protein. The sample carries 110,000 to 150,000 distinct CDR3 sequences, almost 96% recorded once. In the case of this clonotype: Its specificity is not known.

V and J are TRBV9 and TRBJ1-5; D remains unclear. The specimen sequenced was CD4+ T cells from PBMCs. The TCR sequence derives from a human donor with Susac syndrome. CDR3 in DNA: TGTGCCAGCAGCGTAGACTATGGCAATCAGCCCCAGCATTTT. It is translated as CASSVDYGNQPQHF.